Following are 9 T cell receptor beta chains from one sample sequenced in a study of CD8 T cells in Susac syndrome. Random hexamers were used to reverse transcribe roughly 0.45 to 1 ug of RNA. TCRdb reprocessed the immunoSEQ multiplex PCR reads with MiXCR, giving one entry per CDR3 protein. Of about 120,000 distinct CDR3 sequences detected, 85% to 95% appear once; the ten largest clones hold over 0.1%. Sequencing used CD8+ T cells from PBMCs. Receptor source: a human donor in good health.

The rearrangement joins TRBV5-1 to TRBJ1-1; the D is unclear. V lost 0 bases, J lost 4 bases, and 13 bases lay in between. Germline V gene lookup returns CDR1 SGHRS and CDR2 YFSETQ. This CDR3 region has 15 residues. CDR3 in amino acids: CASSLGGTKLTEAFF. CDR3 DNA: TGCGCCAGCAGCTTGGGAGGTACCAAACTCACTGAAGCTTTCTTT.

J is TRBJ1-1 and V is TRBV7-9; 8 bases align to TRBD1. V was clipped by 2 bases and J by 1 base; unmatched bases: 3. The CDR3 extends over 15 amino acids. The V gene's germline CDR1 is SEHNR and CDR2 FQNEAQ (reference sequence). As DNA, the CDR3 is TGTGCCAGCAGCTTACCAGACAGGGGGAACACTGAAGCTTTCTTT. Protein sequence: CASSLPDRGNTEAFF.

CDR3 DNA sequence: TGTGCCAGCAGCGTAGGGGGGAGTCAAGGTCAGCCCCAGCATTTT. This encodes CASSVGGSQGQPQHF. J is TRBJ1-5 and V is TRBV9, with D possibly matching TRBD1 (5 bases). Germline V gene sequence: CDR1 SGDLS, CDR2 YYNGEE. V lost 0 bases, J lost 6 bases, and 13 bases lay in between. The CDR3 has 15 amino acids.

This clonotype came up once. As DNA, the CDR3 is TGCGCCAGCAGCTCTAACCTAGGGCCGATCGAGACCCAGTACTTC. Amino acids: CASSSNLGPIETQYF. The chain joins TRBV5-1 to TRBJ2-5; D remains ambiguous. Trimming pared 3 bases from V and 5 bases from J, leaving 17 bases between. Per germline, CDR1 SGHRS and CDR2 YFSETQ. The CDR3 has 15 amino acids.

This clonotype has a single count. The V call is TRBV20-1, the J call TRBJ1-5; D gene ambiguous. This CDR3 region has 16 residues. The V gene's germline CDR1 is DFQATT and CDR2 SNEGSKA (reference sequence). The V gene lost 3 bases and the J gene lost 3 bases, with 18 bases spanning the gap. The CDR3 loop reads CSARPGETYSNQPQHF. CDR3 coding DNA: TGCAGTGCTAGGCCCGGGGAGACCTACTCCAATCAGCCCCAGCATTTT.

The V call is TRBV29-1, the J call TRBJ2-1, with a tentative D call TRBD1 (6 bases). Germline V gives CDR1 SQVTM, CDR2 ANQGSEA. Trimming left V 3 bases short and J 0 bases short, with 9 bases between. The CDR3 has 14 residues. The CDR3, as DNA: TGCAGCGTTGAGACAGGCAGCTCCTACAATGAGCAGTTCTTC. Amino acid sequence: CSVETGSSYNEQFF.

The chain carries TRBV5-1 and TRBJ1-3, with D unresolved. Germline CDR1 reads SGHRS; CDR2 reads YFSETQ. The CDR3 length is 15 residues. V was pared by 0 bases and J by 6 bases, with 13 bases between. In DNA, the CDR3 is TGCGCCAGCAGCTTGGACGGCAGCTCTATAAACACCATATATTTT. Translated: CASSLDGSSINTIYF.

This chain uses TRBV7-2 with TRBJ1-1; D not resolved. Germline assignment: CDR1 SGHTA and CDR2 FQGNSA. This CDR3 has 14 residues. V lost 5 bases, J lost 1 base, and 11 bases lay in between. The CDR3 DNA reads as TGTGCCAGCAGCCCCGACATACAGAACACTGAAGCTTTCTTT. It yields the protein CASSPDIQNTEAFF. The full variable domain, its missing parts supplied by reference TRBV7-2 and TRBJ1-1, is GAGVSQSPSNKVTEKGKDVELRCDPISGHTALYWYRQSLGQGLEFLIYFQGNSAPDKSGLPSDRFSAERTGGSVSTLTIQRTQQEDSAVYLCASSPDIQNTEAFFGQGTRLTVV.

The chain combines TRBV20-1 with TRBJ1-1; D gene uncertain. The V gene's germline CDR1 is DFQATT and CDR2 SNEGSKA (reference sequence). V shed 1 base and J shed 6 bases, with 6 bases lying between them. The length of the CDR3 is 11 residues. The CDR3 bases are TGCAGTGCTAGAGGCAGCTCTGAAGCTTTCTTT. Its protein is CSARGSSEAFF.